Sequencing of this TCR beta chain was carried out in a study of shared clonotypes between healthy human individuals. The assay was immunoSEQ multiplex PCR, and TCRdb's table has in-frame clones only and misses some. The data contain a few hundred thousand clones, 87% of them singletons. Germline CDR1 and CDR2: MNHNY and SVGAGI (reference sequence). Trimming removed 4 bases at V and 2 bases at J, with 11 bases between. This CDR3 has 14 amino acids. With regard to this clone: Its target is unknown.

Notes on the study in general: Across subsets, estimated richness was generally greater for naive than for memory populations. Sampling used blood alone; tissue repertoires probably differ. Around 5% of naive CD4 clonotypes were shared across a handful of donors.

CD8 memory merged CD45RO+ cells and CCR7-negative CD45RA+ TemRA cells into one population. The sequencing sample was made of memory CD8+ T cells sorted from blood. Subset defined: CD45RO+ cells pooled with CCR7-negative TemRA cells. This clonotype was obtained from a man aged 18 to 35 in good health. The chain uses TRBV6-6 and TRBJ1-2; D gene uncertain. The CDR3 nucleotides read TGTGCCAGCAGTTTCCTCCCGCCAAACTATGGCTACACCTTC. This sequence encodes CASSFLPPNYGYTF.